The source of this TCR beta chain is a study of shared clonotypes between healthy human individuals. Study details: Each donor contributed plates that comprised three CD4 naive, three CD4 memory, two CD8 naive and one CD8 memory. Study results and limitations: Clonotype sharing levels among donors were expected to vary with sequencing depth. In a handful of donors, around 5.5% of naive CD4 clonotypes appeared in common.

Germline V gives CDR1 MNHNY, CDR2 SVGAGI (reference sequence). The CDR3 runs 14 residues. The ends were cut back, 4 bases at V and 1 base at J, with 8 bases in the middle. Samples underwent the assay at deep level. Profiling relied on immunoSEQ multiplex PCR, and the TCRdb table lists in-frame clones only, not all of them. The sample consists of around 690,000 clones, about 92% of them appearing once. The table lists this clone with a count of one. Its target is unknown. The source of this sequence is a man in his late teens or twenties in good health. Some clones in this sample may be carry-over from other donors' samples. This chain links TRBV6-6 with TRBJ1-5, with a weak D call TRBD1 (5 bases). Sequencing used memory CD8+ T cells from PBMCs. Subset reported: CD45RO+ cells pooled with CCR7-negative TemRA cells. The CDR3 region is CASSSGRSNQPQHF. CDR3 coding DNA: TGTGCCAGCAGTTCAGGGAGGAGCAATCAGCCCCAGCATTTT.